These 13 T cell receptor beta chains came from one sample sequenced in a study of blood T cell repertoires in COVID-19. TCRdb's table, derived via immunoSEQ multiplex PCR, lists solely in-frame clones and lacks some. Of 110,000 to 150,000 clones listed, around 80% are singletons. Material: peripheral blood. The source of these receptors is a man aged 60-69 years with acute or convalescent COVID-19.

CDR3 region: CASSGSGANVLTF. The CDR3 bases are TGTGCCAGCTCGGGCTCTGGGGCCAACGTCCTGACTTTC. This chain links TRBV7-3 with TRBJ2-6; no definite D call. The V gene lost 8 bases and the J gene lost 0 bases, with 5 bases spanning the gap. CDR1 and CDR2 (germline): SGHTA, FQGTGA. There are 13 residues in the CDR3.

The chain recombines TRBV5-5 with TRBJ2-4; D remains unclear. V shed 0 bases and J shed 5 bases, with 6 bases lying between them. CDR1 and CDR2 from the germline V gene are SGHKS and YYEKEE (reference sequence). This CDR3 is 13 amino acids long. CDR3 residues: CASSLVTENIQYF. CDR3 bases: TGTGCCAGCAGCTTGGTTACAGAAAACATTCAGTACTTC.

J is TRBJ1-1 and V is TRBV2; D is possibly TRBD1 (5 bases). This CDR3 region has 14 residues. Germline CDR1 SNHLY, CDR2 FYNNEI. The ends were cut back, 4 bases at V and 2 bases at J, with 11 bases in the middle. CDR3 protein: CASSVGHANTEAFF. The CDR3 nucleotides read TGTGCCAGCAGTGTAGGACATGCTAACACTGAAGCTTTCTTT.

The J gene is TRBJ1-2, the V gene TRBV11-2; D is possibly TRBD1 (6 bases). This CDR3 region has 14 residues. The V and J ends lost 7 bases and 7 bases respectively, with 19 bases between them. The germline gives CDR1 SGHAT, CDR2 FQNNGV. The DNA of the CDR3 is TGTGCCAGCAACTCGGGGGGGCAGCGGGGTGGCTACACCTTC. Protein: CASNSGGQRGGYTF.

The table lists this clone with a count of one. The J gene is TRBJ1-3, the V gene TRBV30; D is unclear. Germline assignment: CDR1 GTSNPN and CDR2 SVGIG (reference sequence). The CDR3 totals 14 residues. V shed 2 bases and J shed 5 bases, with 13 bases lying between them. The DNA of the CDR3 is TGTGCCTGGAGTCCAACAGCTTCCAGAAACACCATATATTTT. Amino acid sequence: CAWSPTASRNTIYF.

The V gene is TRBV18, the J gene TRBJ2-7; a possible D gene is TRBD1 (6 bases). The CDR3 length is 15 residues. The germline V gene has CDR1 KGHSH and CDR2 LQKENI. Trimming took off 2 bases at V and 3 bases at J, with 14 bases between the two ends. CDR3 residues: CASSPSTGPLYEQYF. The DNA for the CDR3 is TGTGCCAGCTCACCATCTACAGGGCCACTCTACGAGCAGTACTTC.

The chain combines TRBV5-1 with TRBJ2-5; maybe TRBD1 (6 bases). V lost 4 bases, J lost 5 bases, and 15 bases lay in between. The CDR3 is 14 residues long. The V gene's germline CDR1 is SGHRS and CDR2 YFSETQ. As DNA, the CDR3 is TGCGCCAGCAGCCGACAGGATGCCGGGGAGACCCAGTACTTC. Protein sequence: CASSRQDAGETQYF.

The V gene is TRBV24-1, the J gene TRBJ2-3; D unresolved. Germline values: CDR1 KGHDR, CDR2 SFDVKD. CDR3 length: 14 amino acids. Trimming stripped 2 bases from V and 1 base from J, with 6 bases between. The CDR3 nucleotides read TGTGCCACCAGTGATTCACGGGGCACAGATACGCAGTATTTT. Translating it yields CATSDSRGTDTQYF.

The gene calls are TRBV2 and TRBJ1-5; TRBD1 agrees at 8 bases. The V gene's germline CDR1 is SNHLY and CDR2 FYNNEI. This CDR3 has 14 residues. Trimming cost V 3 bases and J 6 bases; bases outside gene matches: 4. The chain's CDR3 is CASSDDRGSQPQHF. In nucleotides, the CDR3 is TGTGCCAGCAGTGATGACAGGGGTAGTCAGCCCCAGCATTTT.

The V and J genes are TRBV18 and TRBJ1-2; 9 positions agree with TRBD1. Germline V gives CDR1 KGHSH, CDR2 LQKENI. This CDR3 has 14 residues. The V segment lost 4 bases and the J segment 1 base; nucleotides outside the gene matches: 1. CDR3 DNA sequence: TGTGCCAGCTCACGGGACAGGGTTAACTATGGCTACACCTTC. It translates to CASSRDRVNYGYTF.

This sequence joins TRBV10-3 and TRBJ2-1; tentatively, D is TRBD1 (6 bases). V was clipped by 7 bases and J by 3 bases, with 13 bases between them. The CDR3 runs to 14 residues. Germline values: CDR1 ENHRY, CDR2 SYGVKD. The CDR3 region has the DNA TGTGCCATCACAGGGGAGCTAGTCTACAATGAGCAGTTCTTC. Translating gives CAITGELVYNEQFF.

As concerns this clone: The sample holds other DNA sequences that translate to the same CDR3. This chain uses TRBV7-3 with TRBJ2-1; weak D call: TRBD2 (6 bases). The germline V gene encodes CDR1 SGHTA and CDR2 FQGTGA. CDR3 length: 14 residues. Trimming took off 2 bases at V and 7 bases at J, with 12 bases between the two ends. The CDR3 nucleotides read TGTGCCAGCAGCTTAGCGGGACGTCGAAATGAGCAGTTCTTC. Residues: CASSLAGRRNEQFF.

The CDR3 DNA is TGTGCCAGCAGTTTCGGGGGCACAGATACGCAGTATTTT. Translation gives CASSFGGTDTQYF. The V gene is TRBV12-3 or TRBV12-4, the J gene TRBJ2-3; TRBD2 is a possible D gene (5 bases). With 3 bases removed from V and 1 base from J, the gap between germline ends came to 5 bases. There are 13 residues in the CDR3.